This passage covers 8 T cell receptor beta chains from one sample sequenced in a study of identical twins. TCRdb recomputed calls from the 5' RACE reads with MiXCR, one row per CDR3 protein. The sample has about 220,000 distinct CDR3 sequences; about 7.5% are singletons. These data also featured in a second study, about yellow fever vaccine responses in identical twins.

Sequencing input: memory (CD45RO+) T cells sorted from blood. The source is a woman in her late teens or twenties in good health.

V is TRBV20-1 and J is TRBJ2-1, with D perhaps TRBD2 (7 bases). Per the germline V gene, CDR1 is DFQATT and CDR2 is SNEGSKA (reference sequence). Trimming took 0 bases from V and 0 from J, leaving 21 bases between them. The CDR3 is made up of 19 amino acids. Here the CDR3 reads CSAREGGTGGSGSYNEQFF. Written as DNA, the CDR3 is TGCAGTGCTAGAGAGGGGGGCACGGGGGGATCGGGCTCCTACAATGAGCAGTTCTTC.

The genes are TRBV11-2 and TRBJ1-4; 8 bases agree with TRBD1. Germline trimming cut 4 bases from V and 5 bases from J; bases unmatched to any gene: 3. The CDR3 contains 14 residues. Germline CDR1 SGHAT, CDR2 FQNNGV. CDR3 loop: CASSSRGQNEKLFF. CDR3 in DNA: TGTGCCAGCAGCTCCAGGGGGCAGAATGAAAAACTGTTTTTT.

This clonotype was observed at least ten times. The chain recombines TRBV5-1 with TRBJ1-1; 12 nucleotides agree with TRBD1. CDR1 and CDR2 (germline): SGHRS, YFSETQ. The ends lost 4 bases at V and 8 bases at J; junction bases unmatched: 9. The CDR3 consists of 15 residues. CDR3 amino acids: CASSPTPGQGAEAFF. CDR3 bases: TGCGCCAGCAGCCCTACTCCGGGACAGGGGGCGGAAGCTTTCTTT.

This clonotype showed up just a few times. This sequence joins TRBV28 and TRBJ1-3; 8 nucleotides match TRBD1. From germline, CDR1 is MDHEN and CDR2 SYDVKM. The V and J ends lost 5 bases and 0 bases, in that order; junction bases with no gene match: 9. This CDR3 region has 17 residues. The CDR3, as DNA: TGTGCCAGCAGTAGGAACCGGGACAGGAGCTCTGGAAACACCATATATTTT. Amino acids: CASSRNRDRSSGNTIYF.

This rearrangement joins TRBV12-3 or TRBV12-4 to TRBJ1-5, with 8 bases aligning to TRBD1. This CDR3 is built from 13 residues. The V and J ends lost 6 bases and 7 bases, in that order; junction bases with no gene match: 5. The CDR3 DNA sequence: TGTGCCAGCAGCGGGACAGGACGACAGCCCCAGCATTTT. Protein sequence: CASSGTGRQPQHF.

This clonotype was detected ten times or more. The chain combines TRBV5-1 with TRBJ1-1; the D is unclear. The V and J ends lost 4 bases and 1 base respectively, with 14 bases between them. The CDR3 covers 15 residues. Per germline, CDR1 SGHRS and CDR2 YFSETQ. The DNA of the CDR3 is TGCGCCAGCAGCCCCGGGAAGACCTCGAACACTGAAGCTTTCTTT. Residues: CASSPGKTSNTEAFF.

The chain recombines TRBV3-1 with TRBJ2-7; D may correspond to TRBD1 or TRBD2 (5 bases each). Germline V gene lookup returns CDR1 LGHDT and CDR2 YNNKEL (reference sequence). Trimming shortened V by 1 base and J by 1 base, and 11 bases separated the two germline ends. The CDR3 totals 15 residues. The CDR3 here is CASSQGGTLSYEQYF. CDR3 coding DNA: TGTGCCAGCAGCCAAGGGGGGACGCTTTCCTACGAGCAGTACTTC.

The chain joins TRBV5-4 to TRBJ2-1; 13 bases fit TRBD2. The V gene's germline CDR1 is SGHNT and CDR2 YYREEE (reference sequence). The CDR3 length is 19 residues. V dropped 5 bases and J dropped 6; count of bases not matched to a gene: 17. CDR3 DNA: TGTGCCAGCAGTTTTATCCCGGGACTAGCGGGAACGCTTACCAATGAGCAGTTCTTC. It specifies CASSFIPGLAGTLTNEQFF.